The next 14 T cell receptor beta chains were all read from a single sample in a study of early T cells in non-severe SARS-CoV-2 infection. A single record per CDR3 protein comes from TCRdb applying MiXCR to the 5' RACE reads. The repertoire holds some 89,000 distinct CDR3 sequences, with roughly 9.6% as singletons. The sequencing used whole blood, collected at baseline. Receptors were obtained from an adult who was a healthcare worker with PCR-confirmed SARS-CoV-2 infection or an uninfected control (not recorded which).

The rearrangement links TRBV6-2 or TRBV6-3 to TRBJ2-7; TRBD2 agrees at 9 bases. There are 13 residues in the CDR3. Germline V gene data show CDR1 as MNHEY and CDR2 as SVGEGT. The trim removed 7 bases at V and 9 bases at J, leaving 10 bases unmatched. The CDR3 DNA follows: TGTGCCAGCAAGTCTAGCGGGGCCGTCGCGCAGTACTTC. This codes for CASKSSGAVAQYF.

In this sample, this clonotype turned up a few times. The chain employs TRBV4-1 and TRBJ2-7; TRBD1 agrees at 11 bases. V was pared by 2 bases and J by 2 bases, with 2 bases of the junction left unmatched. Germline CDR1 MGHRA, CDR2 YSYEKL. This CDR3 comprises 15 residues. The CDR3 sequence: CASSQPGQGAYEQYF. The CDR3 coding sequence is TGCGCCAGCAGCCAACCGGGACAGGGGGCCTACGAGCAGTACTTC.

This clonotype was found many times. The V call is TRBV9, the J call TRBJ2-2, with a possible D match to TRBD2 (6 bases). V was trimmed by 3 bases and J by 6 bases, leaving 15 bases between them. The CDR3 totals 15 residues. Per germline, CDR1 SGDLS and CDR2 YYNGEE. CDR3 DNA sequence: TGTGCCAGCAGCGGTGACCCTTCGGGGGCCGGGGAGCTGTTTTTT. Encoded protein: CASSGDPSGAGELFF.

This clonotype showed up many times. The V and J genes are TRBV27 and TRBJ1-5, with D possibly matching TRBD1 (6 bases). V was trimmed by 5 bases and J by 11 bases, leaving 16 bases between them. Germline V lookup: CDR1 MNHEY, CDR2 SMNVEV (reference sequence). The CDR3 covers 13 residues. In nucleotides, the CDR3 is TGTGCCAGCAGTCCCACCACAGGGAGGGCCCAGCATTTT. Protein product: CASSPTTGRAQHF.

This clonotype was recorded many times. The gene calls are TRBV20-1 and TRBJ2-7; possible D gene TRBD2, 5 bases. Trimming cost V 0 bases and J 5 bases, with 26 bases left between them. Germline V gives CDR1 DFQATT, CDR2 SNEGSKA (reference sequence). The CDR3 sequence is 18 residues long. Here the CDR3 reads CSARDIGKGSGSWHEQYF. Here the CDR3 DNA reads TGCAGTGCTAGAGACATAGGTAAAGGGAGCGGATCGTGGCACGAGCAGTACTTC.

Many counts were recorded for this clonotype. This chain connects TRBV10-2 to TRBJ1-5, with TRBD1 identical over 7 bases. From germline, CDR1 is WSHSY and CDR2 SAAADI. With 6 bases clipped from V and 6 bases from J, the junction kept 5 bases outside the gene matches. The CDR3 runs 13 residues. The CDR3 region has the DNA TGCGCCAGCAGCCTTACAGGGGTTCAGCCCCAGCATTTT. It codes for CASSLTGVQPQHF.

This clonotype was seen a handful of times. The J gene is TRBJ2-1, the V gene TRBV7-9, with D possibly being TRBD2 (6 bases). CDR1 is SEHNR and CDR2 is FQNEAQ in the germline V gene (reference sequence). The V gene lost 1 base and the J gene lost 4 bases, with 14 bases spanning the gap. The CDR3 totals 16 residues. CDR3 sequence: CASSLEPGLSYNEQFF. CDR3 DNA sequence: TGTGCCAGCAGCTTAGAACCGGGACTGTCGTACAATGAGCAGTTCTTC.

V is TRBV28 and J is TRBJ2-1; tentative D call: TRBD2 (7 bases). The CDR3 is 16 amino acids. V was shortened by 2 bases and J by 5 bases, with 16 bases between the two germline ends. CDR1 MDHEN and CDR2 SYDVKM come from the germline V gene. The CDR3 here is CASSLGGASGNNEQFF. In nucleotides, the CDR3 is TGTGCCAGCAGTTTAGGGGGGGCTAGCGGAAACAATGAGCAGTTCTTC.

Many counts were recorded for this clonotype. V is TRBV18 and J is TRBJ2-7, with TRBD2 matching 7 bases. Germline-derived CDR1 and CDR2 are KGHSH and LQKENI. The length of the CDR3 is 12 residues. Trimming removed 3 bases from V and 7 bases from J; junction bases left unmatched: 3. CDR3 protein: CASSPGGLEQYF. The CDR3 DNA reads TGTGCCAGCTCACCGGGAGGGCTAGAGCAGTACTTC.

The rearrangement uses TRBV6-1 and TRBJ2-2; D could derive from TRBD1 or TRBD2 (5 bases each). CDR1 MNHNS and CDR2 SASEGT come from the germline V gene. V was cut by 7 bases and J by 2 bases, with 17 bases left in between. The CDR3 spans 16 residues. The CDR3 reads CASTWEQGVNTGELFF. The CDR3 coding sequence is TGTGCCAGCACTTGGGAGCAGGGCGTCAACACCGGGGAGCTGTTTTTT.

This clonotype was detected many times. The chain couples TRBV11-2 to TRBJ2-5, with unresolved D. Germline CDR1 SGHAT, CDR2 FQNNGV. V lost 3 bases, J lost 3 bases, and 8 bases lay in between. The length of the CDR3 is 13 residues. CDR3 protein: CASSFGPEETQYF. The CDR3 nucleotides read TGTGCCAGCAGCTTTGGGCCAGAAGAGACCCAGTACTTC. The full variable domain, its missing parts supplied by reference TRBV11-2 and TRBJ2-5, is EAGVAQSPRYKIIEKRQSVAFWCNPISGHATLYWYQQILGQGPKLLIQFQNNGVVDDSQLPKDRFSAERLKGVDSTLKIQPAKLEDSAVYLCASSFGPEETQYFGPGTRLLVL.

This clonotype appeared a few times. V and J are TRBV20-1 and TRBJ2-7; the D is unclear. V was shortened by 6 bases and J by 0 bases, with 12 bases between the two germline ends. Germline CDR1 and CDR2: DFQATT and SNEGSKA (reference sequence). The CDR3 runs 13 residues. CDR3 bases: TGCAGTGCAATACAGTTTCCCTCCTACGAGCAGTACTTC. This gives the protein CSAIQFPSYEQYF.

The chain carries TRBV24-1 and TRBJ1-3; D call uncertain. The germline gives CDR1 KGHDR, CDR2 SFDVKD. V was trimmed by 8 bases and J by 1 base, leaving 17 bases between them. This CDR3 is 16 amino acids long. CDR3 sequence reads: CATKTVFLASGNTIYF. The CDR3 nucleotides read TGTGCCACCAAGACGGTCTTTCTAGCGTCTGGAAACACCATATATTTT.

This sequence joins TRBV20-1 and TRBJ2-7; no clear D gene. Germline V gives CDR1 DFQATT, CDR2 SNEGSKA (reference sequence). This CDR3 is 12 amino acids long. The V and J ends lost 2 bases and 4 bases respectively, with 9 bases between them. The CDR3 DNA is TGCAGTGCTAGAATGCCCCATTACGAGCAGTACTTC. This translates into CSARMPHYEQYF.